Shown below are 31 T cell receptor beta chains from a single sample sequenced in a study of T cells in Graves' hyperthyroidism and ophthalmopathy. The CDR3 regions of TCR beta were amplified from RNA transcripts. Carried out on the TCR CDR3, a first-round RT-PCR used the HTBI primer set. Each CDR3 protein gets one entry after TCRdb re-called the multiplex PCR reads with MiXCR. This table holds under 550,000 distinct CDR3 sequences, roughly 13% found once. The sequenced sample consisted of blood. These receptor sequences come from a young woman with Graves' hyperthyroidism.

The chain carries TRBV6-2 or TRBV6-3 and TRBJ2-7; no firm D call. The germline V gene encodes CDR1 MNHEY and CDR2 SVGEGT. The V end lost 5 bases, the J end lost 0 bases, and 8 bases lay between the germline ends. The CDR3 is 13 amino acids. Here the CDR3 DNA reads TGTGCCAGCAGTCCAGCCCTCTCCTACGAGCAGTACTTC. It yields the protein CASSPALSYEQYF.

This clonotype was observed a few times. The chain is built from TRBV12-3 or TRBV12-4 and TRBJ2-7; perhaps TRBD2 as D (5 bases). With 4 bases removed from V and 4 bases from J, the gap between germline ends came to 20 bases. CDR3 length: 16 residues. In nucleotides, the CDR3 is TGTGCCAGCAGTTATGAGGGCCTTTCCTTGGCTTACGAGCAGTACTTC. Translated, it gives CASSYEGLSLAYEQYF.

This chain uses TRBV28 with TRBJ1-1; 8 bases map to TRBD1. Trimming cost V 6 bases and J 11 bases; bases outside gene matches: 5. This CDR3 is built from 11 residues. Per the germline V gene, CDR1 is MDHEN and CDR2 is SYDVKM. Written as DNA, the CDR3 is TGTGCCAGCAGCCACGACAGGGGTGCTTTCTTT. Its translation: CASSHDRGAFF.

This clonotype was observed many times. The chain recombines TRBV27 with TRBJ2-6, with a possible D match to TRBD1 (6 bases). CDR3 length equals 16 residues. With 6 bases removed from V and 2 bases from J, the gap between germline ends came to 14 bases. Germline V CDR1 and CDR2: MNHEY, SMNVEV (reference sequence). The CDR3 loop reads CASSRMAGAGANVLTF. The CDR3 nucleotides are TGTGCCAGCAGCCGCATGGCAGGGGCTGGGGCCAACGTCCTGACTTTC. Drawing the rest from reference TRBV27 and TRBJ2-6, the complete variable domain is EAQVTQNPRYLITVTGKKLTVTCSQNMNHEYMSWYRQDPGLGLRQIYYSMNVEVTDKGDVPEGYKVSRKEKRNFPLILESPSPNQTSLYFCASSRMAGAGANVLTFGAGSRLTVL.

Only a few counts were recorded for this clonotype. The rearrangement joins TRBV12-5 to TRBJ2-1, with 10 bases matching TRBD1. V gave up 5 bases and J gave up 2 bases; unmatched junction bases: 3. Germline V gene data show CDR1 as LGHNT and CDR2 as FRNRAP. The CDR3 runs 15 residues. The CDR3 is CASGTGQGAYNEQFF. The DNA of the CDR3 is TGTGCTAGTGGTACCGGACAGGGGGCCTACAATGAGCAGTTCTTC.

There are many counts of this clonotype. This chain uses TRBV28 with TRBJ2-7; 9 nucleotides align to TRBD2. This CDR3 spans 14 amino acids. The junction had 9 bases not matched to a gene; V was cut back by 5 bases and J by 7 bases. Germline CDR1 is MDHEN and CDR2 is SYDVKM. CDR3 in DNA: TGTGCCAGCAGTCCCTCGGGACTAGCAAAGGAGCAGTACTTC. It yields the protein CASSPSGLAKEQYF.

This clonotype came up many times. The CDR3 region is CASSLTPAYEQYF. CDR3 in DNA: TGTGCCAGCAGCCTAACGCCGGCCTACGAGCAGTACTTC. This rearrangement joins TRBV27 to TRBJ2-7; D unclear. The CDR3 has 13 amino acids. V was trimmed by 6 bases and J by 2 bases, leaving 11 bases between them. Germline values: CDR1 MNHEY, CDR2 SMNVEV (reference sequence).

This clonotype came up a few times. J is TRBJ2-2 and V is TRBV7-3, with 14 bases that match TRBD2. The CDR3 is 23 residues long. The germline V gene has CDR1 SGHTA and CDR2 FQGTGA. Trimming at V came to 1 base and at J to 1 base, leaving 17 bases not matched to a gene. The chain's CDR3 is CASSLIGEFGTSGSRGNTGELFF. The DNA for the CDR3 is TGTGCCAGCAGCTTAATCGGAGAATTCGGGACTAGCGGGAGTCGGGGGAACACCGGGGAGCTGTTTTTT.

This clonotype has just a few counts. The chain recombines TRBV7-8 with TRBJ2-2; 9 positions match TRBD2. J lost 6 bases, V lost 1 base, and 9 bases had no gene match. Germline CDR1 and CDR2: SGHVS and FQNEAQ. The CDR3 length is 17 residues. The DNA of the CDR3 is TGTGCCAGCAGCTTAGTAGTAGCGGGAGAAGTCCCCGGGGAGCTGTTTTTT. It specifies CASSLVVAGEVPGELFF. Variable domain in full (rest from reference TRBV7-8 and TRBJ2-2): GAGVSQSPRYKVAKRGQDVALRCDPISGHVSLFWYQQALGQGPEFLTYFQNEAQLDKSGLPSDRFFAERPEGSVSTLKIQRTQQEDSAVYLCASSLVVAGEVPGELFFGEGSRLTVL.

As DNA, the CDR3 is TGTGCCAGCAGGTCCTGGGGGGGCTCTTACAATGAGCAGTTCTTC. It translates to CASRSWGGSYNEQFF. The chain joins TRBV27 to TRBJ2-1; perhaps TRBD2 as D (7 bases). The CDR3 covers 15 residues. V lost 6 bases and J 4 bases, leaving 16 bases between the germline ends. CDR1 and CDR2 from the germline V gene are MNHEY and SMNVEV (reference sequence).

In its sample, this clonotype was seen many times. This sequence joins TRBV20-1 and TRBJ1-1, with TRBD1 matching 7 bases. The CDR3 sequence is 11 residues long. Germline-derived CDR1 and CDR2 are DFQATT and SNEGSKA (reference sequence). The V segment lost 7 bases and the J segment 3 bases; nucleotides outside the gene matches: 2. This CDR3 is CSGGTDTEAFF. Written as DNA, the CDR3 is TGCAGTGGGGGGACAGACACTGAAGCTTTCTTT.

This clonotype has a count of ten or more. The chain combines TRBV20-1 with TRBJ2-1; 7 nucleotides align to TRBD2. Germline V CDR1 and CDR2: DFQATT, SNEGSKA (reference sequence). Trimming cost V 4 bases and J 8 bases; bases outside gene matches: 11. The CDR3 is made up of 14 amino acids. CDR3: CSAIRTSGLYEQFF. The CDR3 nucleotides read TGCAGTGCTATCCGGACTAGTGGATTATATGAGCAGTTCTTC.

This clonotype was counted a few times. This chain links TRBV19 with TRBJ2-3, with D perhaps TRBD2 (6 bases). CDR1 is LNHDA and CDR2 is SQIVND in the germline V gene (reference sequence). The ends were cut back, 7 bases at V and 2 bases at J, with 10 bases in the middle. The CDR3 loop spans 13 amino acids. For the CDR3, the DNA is TGTGCCAGTATGGGACTTCCCACAGATACGCAGTATTTT. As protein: CASMGLPTDTQYF.

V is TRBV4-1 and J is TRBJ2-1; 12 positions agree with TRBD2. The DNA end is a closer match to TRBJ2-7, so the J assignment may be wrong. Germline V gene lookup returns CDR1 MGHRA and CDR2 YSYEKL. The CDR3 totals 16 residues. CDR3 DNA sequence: TGCGCCAGCAGCCAGATACTAGCGGGAGGTTACAATGAGCAGTACTTC. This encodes CASSQILAGGYNEQYF.

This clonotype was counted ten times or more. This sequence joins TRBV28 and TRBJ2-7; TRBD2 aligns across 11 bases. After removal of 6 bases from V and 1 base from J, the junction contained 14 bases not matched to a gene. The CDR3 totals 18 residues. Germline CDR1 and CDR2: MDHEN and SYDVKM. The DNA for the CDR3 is TGTGCCAGCAGCCTAGAGAGTAGCGGGAGGGCCTCGTCCTACGAGCAGTACTTC. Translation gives CASSLESSGRASSYEQYF.

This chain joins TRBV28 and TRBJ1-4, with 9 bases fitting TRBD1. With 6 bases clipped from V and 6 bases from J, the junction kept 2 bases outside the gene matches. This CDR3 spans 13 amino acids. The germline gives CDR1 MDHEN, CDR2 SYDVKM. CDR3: CASRHRGHEKLFF. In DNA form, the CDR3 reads TGTGCCAGCAGGCACAGGGGGCATGAAAAACTGTTTTTT.

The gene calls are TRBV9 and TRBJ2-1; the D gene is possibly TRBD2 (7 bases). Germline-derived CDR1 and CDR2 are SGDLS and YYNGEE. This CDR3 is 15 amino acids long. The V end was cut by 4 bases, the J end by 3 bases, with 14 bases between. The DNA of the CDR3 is TGTGCCAGCAGCCCCCGGGGAGGGGGCTACAATGAGCAGTTCTTC. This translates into CASSPRGGGYNEQFF. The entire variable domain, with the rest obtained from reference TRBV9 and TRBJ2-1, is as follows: DSGVTQTPKHLITATGQRVTLRCSPRSGDLSVYWYQQSLDQGLQFLIQYYNGEERAKGNILERFSAQQFPDLHSELNLSSLELGDSALYFCASSPRGGGYNEQFFGPGTRLTVL.

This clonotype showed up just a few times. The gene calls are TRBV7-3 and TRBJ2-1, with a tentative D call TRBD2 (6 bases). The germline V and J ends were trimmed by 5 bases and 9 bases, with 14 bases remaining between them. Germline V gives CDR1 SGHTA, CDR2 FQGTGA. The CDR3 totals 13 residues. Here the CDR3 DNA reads TGTGCCAGCAGCACCGGAGGGCCGTCTGAGCAGTTCTTC. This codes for CASSTGGPSEQFF.

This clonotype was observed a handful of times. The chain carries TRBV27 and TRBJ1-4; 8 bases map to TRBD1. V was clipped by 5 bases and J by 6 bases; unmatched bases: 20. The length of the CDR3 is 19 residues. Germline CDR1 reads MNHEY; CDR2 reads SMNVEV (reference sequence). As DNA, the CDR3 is TGTGCCAGCAGTCAGCGACGCCGACAGGGGAGGTATCGGGATGAAAAACTGTTTTTT. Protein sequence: CASSQRRRQGRYRDEKLFF. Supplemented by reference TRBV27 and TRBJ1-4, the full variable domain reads EAQVTQNPRYLITVTGKKLTVTCSQNMNHEYMSWYRQDPGLGLRQIYYSMNVEVTDKGDVPEGYKVSRKEKRNFPLILESPSPNQTSLYFCASSQRRRQGRYRDEKLFFGSGTQLSVL.

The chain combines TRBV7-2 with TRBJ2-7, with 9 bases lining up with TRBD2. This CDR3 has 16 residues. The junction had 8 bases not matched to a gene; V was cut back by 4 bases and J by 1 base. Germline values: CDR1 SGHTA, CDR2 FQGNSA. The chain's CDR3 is CASSSAKTSGSYEQYF. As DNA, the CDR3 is TGTGCCAGCAGCTCGGCCAAAACTAGCGGGTCCTACGAGCAGTACTTC.

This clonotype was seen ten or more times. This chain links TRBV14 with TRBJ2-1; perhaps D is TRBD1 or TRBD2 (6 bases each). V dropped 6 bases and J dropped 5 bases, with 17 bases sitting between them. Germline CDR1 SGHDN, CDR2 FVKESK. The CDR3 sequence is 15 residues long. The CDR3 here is CASSLGGTTNNEQFF. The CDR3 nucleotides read TGTGCCAGCAGTCTCGGGGGCACTACCAACAATGAGCAGTTCTTC.

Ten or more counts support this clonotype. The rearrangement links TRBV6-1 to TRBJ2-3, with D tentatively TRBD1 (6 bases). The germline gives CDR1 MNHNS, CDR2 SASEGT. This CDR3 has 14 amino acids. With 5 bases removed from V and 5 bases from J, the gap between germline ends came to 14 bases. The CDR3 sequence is CASSRSPGEDTQYF. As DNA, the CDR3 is TGTGCCAGCAGTCGTAGTCCAGGGGAAGATACGCAGTATTTT.

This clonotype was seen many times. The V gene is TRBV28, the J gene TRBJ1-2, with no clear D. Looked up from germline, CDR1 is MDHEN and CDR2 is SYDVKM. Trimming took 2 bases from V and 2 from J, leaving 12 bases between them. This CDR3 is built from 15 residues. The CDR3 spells CASSLVVAVNYGYTF. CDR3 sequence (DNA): TGTGCCAGCAGTTTAGTGGTGGCGGTGAACTATGGCTACACCTTC.

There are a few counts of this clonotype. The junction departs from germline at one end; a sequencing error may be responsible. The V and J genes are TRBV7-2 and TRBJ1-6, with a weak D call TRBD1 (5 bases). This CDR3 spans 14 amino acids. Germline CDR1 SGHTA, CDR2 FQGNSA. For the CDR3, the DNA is TGTGCCAGCAGGTTAGGGGTAGACAATTCACCCCTCCACTTT. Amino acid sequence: CASRLGVDNSPLHF.

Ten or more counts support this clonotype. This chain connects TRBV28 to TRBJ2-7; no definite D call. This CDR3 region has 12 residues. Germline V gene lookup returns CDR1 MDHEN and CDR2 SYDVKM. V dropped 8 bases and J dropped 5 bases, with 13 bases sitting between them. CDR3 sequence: CASVSLRDEQYF. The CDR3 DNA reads TGTGCCAGCGTATCCCTCCGGGACGAGCAGTACTTC.

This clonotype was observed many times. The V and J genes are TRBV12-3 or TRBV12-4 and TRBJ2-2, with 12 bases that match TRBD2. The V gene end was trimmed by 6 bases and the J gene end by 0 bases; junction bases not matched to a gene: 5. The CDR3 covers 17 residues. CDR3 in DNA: TGTGCCAGCAGCCCTTCTAGCGGGAGGGCGAACACCGGGGAGCTGTTTTTT. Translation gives CASSPSSGRANTGELFF.

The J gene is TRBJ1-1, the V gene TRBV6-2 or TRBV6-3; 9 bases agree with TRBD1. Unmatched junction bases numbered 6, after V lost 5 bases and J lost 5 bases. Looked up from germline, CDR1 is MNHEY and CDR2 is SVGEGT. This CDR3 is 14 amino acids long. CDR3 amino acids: CASSRDRVETEAFF. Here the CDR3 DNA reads TGTGCCAGCAGTCGGGACAGGGTGGAAACTGAAGCTTTCTTT.

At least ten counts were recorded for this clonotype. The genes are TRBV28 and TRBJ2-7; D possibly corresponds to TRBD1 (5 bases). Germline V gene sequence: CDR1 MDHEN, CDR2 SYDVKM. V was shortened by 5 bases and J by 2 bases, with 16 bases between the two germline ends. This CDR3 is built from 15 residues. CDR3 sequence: CASSAIDTGPYEQYF. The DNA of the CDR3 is TGTGCCAGCAGTGCCATCGACACAGGCCCCTACGAGCAGTACTTC.

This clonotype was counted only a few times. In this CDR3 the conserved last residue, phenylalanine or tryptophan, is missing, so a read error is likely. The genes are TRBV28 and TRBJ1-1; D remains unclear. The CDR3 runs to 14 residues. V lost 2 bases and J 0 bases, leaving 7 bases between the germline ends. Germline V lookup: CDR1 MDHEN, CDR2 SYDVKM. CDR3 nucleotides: TGTGCCAGCAGTTTAGGCACAATGAACACTGAAGCTTTCCTT. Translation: CASSLGTMNTEAFL.

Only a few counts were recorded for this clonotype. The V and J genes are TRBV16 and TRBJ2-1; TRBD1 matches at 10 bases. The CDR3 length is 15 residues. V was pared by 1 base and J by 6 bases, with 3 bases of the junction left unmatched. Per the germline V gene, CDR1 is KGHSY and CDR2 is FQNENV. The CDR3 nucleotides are TGTGCCAGCAGCCAATTCAGGACAGGGGGCAATGAGCAGTTCTTC. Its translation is CASSQFRTGGNEQFF.

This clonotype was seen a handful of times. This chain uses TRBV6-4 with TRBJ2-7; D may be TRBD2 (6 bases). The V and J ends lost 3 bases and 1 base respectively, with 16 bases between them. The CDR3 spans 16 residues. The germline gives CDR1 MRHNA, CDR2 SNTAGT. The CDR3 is CASSEGGGTGSYEQYF. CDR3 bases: TGTGCCAGCAGTGAGGGTGGTGGGACTGGATCCTACGAGCAGTACTTC.